This T cell receptor beta chain was documented in a study of T cells in Graves' hyperthyroidism and ophthalmopathy (dated by TCRdb to about 2019). Background on the whole study: Peripheral blood samples were taken at initial diagnosis, before any treatment was given. To identify TCR V-J signatures that set the groups apart, the researchers used a discovery cohort of 90 to 100 patients, made up of 40 to 45 with Graves' ophthalmopathy and 57 with stable Graves' hyperthyroidism. Prospective prediction of ophthalmopathy was tested in an independent validation cohort consisting of roughly 19 hyperthyroidism patients and approximately 16 patients who later progressed to ophthalmopathy. For training and testing, the roughly 100 patients in the discovery cohort were randomly divided in a 7:3 ratio. In roughly six Graves' hyperthyroidism patients, the study also compared T-cell repertoires from thyroid tissue with T-cell repertoires from blood. After sampling, hyperthyroidism patients received methimazole starting at 30 mg daily, and ophthalmopathy patients received high-dose intravenous methylprednisolone. The paper reports TCR Vbeta CDR3 sequencing of more than 120 peripheral blood samples: approximately 41 ophthalmopathy, around 80 hyperthyroidism and some 17 progressor patients. Broader findings and caveats from the paper: No statistical method was used to set the sample size in advance, and investigators knew the group allocation. Most expanded thyroid clonotypes (frequency above 0.001) were also found in blood, which suggests that blood repertoires may mirror thyroid immune responses. A 13 V-J signature model separated ophthalmopathy from stable hyperthyroidism, with 87.88% sensitivity and roughly 82% specificity in cross-validation and 80%/75% in testing. In validation, progression to ophthalmopathy was predicted by the model with 70.59% sensitivity and roughly 76% specificity, a median of about 6.8 months before onset.

This clonotype was observed a single time. What antigen it recognizes has not been identified. The input lacks base qualities; no much larger clone sits a single base away. Resting on one read, the evidence is weak. TCR beta CDR3 regions were amplified from RNA transcripts. For the first round of RT-PCR on the TCR CDR3, the HTBI primer set was used together with the Qiagen OneStep RT-PCR kit. Libraries were constructed in a second round of multiplex PCR, after which size selection and purification were performed. The libraries were sequenced on an Illumina HiSeq2000 using paired-end 100 bp reads. The authors' pipeline ran thus. Raw data were processed with SOAPnuke, discarding reads with adapters, uncalled bases, mean Phred below 15, or no exact constant-primer or identifier match. COPE v1.2.5 was used to merge the high-quality paired reads, and each unique nucleotide sequence was defined as a clonotype. MiTCR v1.1 was used to align clonotypes to the IMGT TRBV, TRBD and TRBJ reference segments. The analysis included only V-J combinations with a frequency above 0.0001, which together covered 99% to 99.2% of the repertoires. A TCS score was defined as the ratio between F50 (clonal expansion) and ExV (chaos), using BLOSUM62-based TCRdist between CDR3 peptides within each V-J. Welch's t-statistics and random forest reduced around 520 V-J features to 10 to 15, which were used in a naive Bayes classifier (R e1071). TCRdb trimmed the raw reads at Q25, called clones with MiXCR and kept productive beta chains. Every CDR3 protein is listed once, alongside the most common genes and DNA of its rows. TCRdb assigned the V and J calls; the authors' analysis was not used. The sample contains hundreds of thousands of distinct CDR3 sequences, roughly 20% of them found a single time. Jointly, the top ten make up over 30% of the sample.

Moderately to severely active disease, a Clinical Activity Score of at least 3, a NOSPECS grade of at least 4, and a duration under 3 months were present in ophthalmopathy patients. Any patient with an uncontrolled infection, another autoimmune disease, pregnancy or lactation was excluded. Diagnoses were established on the basis of clinical symptoms, serum thyroxine and TRAb, thyroid ultrasound, and orbital computed tomography. Ficoll-Paque density gradient centrifugation was used to isolate PBMCs from around 10 ml of fresh peripheral blood. Trizol reagent was used to extract total RNA, and RNA quality was then checked on an Agilent 2100 Bioanalyzer. V and J lose 1 base and 4 bases, and a span of 12 bases separates them. CDR1 and CDR2 were assigned from the germline V gene as SGDLS and YYNGEE. The CDR3 measures 16 amino acids from cysteine to phenylalanine. Only the CDR3 DNA stays, 48 bases, in frame from base 1.

Input material: blood. The receptor was isolated from a man aged 25-45 years with Graves' ophthalmopathy. The V and J segments used are TRBV9 and TRBJ2-6, with TRBD2 as a weak D call on 5 bases. The CDR3 loop reads CASSVLARAGANVLTF. The DNA sequence reads TGTGCCAGCAGCGTACTAGCTCGGGCCGGGGCCAACGTCCTGACTTTC.